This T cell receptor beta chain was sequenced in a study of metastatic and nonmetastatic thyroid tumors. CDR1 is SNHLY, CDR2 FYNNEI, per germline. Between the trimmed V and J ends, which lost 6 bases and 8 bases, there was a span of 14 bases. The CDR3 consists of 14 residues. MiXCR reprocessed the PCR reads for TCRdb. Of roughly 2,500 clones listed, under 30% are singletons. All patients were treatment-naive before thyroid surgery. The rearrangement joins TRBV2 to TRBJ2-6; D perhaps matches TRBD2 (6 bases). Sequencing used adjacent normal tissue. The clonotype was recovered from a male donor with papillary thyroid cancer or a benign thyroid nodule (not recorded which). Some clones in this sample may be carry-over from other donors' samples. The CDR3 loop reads CASSREALSNVLTF. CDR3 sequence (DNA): TGTGCCAGCAGCAGGGAGGCTTTGTCCAACGTCCTGACTTTC. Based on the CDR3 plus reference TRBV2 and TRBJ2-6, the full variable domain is EPEVTQTPSHQVTQMGQEVILRCVPISNHLYFYWYRQILGQKVEFLVSFYNNEISEKSEIFDDQFSVERPDGSNFTLKIRSTKLEDSAMYFCASSREALSNVLTFGAGSRLTVL.